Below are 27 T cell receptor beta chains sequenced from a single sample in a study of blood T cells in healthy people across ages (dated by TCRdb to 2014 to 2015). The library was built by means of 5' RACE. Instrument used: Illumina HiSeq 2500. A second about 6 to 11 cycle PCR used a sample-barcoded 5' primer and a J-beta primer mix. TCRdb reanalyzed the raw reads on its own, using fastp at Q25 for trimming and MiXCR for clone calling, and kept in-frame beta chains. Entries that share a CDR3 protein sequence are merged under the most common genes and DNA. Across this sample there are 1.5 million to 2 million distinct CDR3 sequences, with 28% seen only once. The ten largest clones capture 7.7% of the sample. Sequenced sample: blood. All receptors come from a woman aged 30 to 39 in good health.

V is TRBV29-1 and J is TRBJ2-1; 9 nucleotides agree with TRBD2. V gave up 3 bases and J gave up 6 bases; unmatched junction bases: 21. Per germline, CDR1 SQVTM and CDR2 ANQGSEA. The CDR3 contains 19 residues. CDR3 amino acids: CSVELALTSGRFMGNEQFF. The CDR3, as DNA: TGCAGCGTTGAGTTAGCCCTGACTAGCGGAAGATTTATGGGCAATGAGCAGTTCTTC.

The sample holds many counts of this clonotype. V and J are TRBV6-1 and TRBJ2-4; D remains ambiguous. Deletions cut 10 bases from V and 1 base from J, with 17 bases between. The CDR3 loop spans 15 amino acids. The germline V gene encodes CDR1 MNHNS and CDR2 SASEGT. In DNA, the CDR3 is TGTGCCATCACGGACCTCCCGCGCGCCAAAAACATTCAGTACTTC. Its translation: CAITDLPRAKNIQYF.

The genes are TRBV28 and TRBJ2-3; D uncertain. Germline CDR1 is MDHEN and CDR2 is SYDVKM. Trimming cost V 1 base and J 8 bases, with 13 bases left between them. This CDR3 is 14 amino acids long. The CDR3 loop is CASSLLLIMGTQYF. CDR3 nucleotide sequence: TGTGCCAGCAGTTTATTGCTGATCATGGGTACGCAGTATTTT. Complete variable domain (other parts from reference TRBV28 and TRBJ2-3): DVKVTQSSRYLVKRTGEKVFLECVQDMDHENMFWYRQDPGLGLRLIYFSYDVKMKEKGDIPEGYSVSREKKERFSLILESASTNQTSMYLCASSLLLIMGTQYFGPGTRLTVL.

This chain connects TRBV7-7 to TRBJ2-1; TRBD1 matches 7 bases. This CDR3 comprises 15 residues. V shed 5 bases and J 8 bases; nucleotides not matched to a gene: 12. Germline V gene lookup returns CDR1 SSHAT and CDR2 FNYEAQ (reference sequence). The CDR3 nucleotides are TGTGCCAGCAGCAAGACAGGGTTGACACGGGATGAGCAGTTCTTC. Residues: CASSKTGLTRDEQFF.

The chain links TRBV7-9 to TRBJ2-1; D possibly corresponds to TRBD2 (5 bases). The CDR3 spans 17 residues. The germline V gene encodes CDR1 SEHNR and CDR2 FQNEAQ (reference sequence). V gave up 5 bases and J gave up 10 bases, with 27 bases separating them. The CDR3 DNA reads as TGTGCCAGCAGCCCCCCGGCGGCTAGCAGTGTTAGAGGAGAGCAGTTCTTC. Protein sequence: CASSPPAASSVRGEQFF.

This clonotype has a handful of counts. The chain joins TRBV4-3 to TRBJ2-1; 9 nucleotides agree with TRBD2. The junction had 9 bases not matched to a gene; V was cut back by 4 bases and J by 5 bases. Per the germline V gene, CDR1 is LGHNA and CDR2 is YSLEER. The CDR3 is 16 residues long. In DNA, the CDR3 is TGCGCCAGCAGCCCCTTCCCTAGCGGGGCAAACAATGAGCAGTTCTTC. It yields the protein CASSPFPSGANNEQFF.

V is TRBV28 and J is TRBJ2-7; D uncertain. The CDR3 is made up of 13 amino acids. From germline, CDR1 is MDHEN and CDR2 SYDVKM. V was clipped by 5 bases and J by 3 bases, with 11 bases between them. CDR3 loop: CASSPTRFYEQYF. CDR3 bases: TGTGCCAGCAGTCCGACGAGATTCTACGAGCAGTACTTC.

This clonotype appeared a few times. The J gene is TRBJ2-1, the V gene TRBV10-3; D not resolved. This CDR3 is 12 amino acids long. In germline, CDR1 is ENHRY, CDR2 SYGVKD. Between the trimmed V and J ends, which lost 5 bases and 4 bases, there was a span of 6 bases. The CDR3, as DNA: TGTGCCATCAGTAGCCCATACAATGAGCAGTTCTTC. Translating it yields CAISSPYNEQFF.

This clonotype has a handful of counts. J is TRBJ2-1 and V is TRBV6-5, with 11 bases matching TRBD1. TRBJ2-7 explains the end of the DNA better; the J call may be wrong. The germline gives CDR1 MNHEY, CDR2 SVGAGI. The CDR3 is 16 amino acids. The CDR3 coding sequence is TGTGCCAGCAGTACCCCCGGGACAGGGGGGTACAATGAGCAGTACTTC. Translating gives CASSTPGTGGYNEQYF.

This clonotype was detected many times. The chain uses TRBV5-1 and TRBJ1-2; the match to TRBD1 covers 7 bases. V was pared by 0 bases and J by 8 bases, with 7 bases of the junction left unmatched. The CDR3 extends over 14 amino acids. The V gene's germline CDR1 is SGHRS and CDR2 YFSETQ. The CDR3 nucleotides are TGCGCCAGCAGCTTGGGACAGGGCGAGAGGGGCTACACCTTC. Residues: CASSLGQGERGYTF.

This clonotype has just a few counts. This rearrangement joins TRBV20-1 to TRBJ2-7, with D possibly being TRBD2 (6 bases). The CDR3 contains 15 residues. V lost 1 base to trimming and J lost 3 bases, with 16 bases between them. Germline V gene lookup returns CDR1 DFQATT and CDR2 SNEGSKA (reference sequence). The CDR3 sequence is CSARAPGRGNYEQYF. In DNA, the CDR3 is TGCAGTGCTAGAGCCCCGGGACGGGGGAACTACGAGCAGTACTTC.

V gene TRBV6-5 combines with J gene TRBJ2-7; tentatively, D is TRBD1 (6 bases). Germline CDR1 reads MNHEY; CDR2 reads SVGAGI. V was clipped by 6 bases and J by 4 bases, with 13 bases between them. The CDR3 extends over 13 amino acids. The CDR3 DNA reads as TGTGCCAGCAGGGGACATAGAGAATACGAGCAGTACTTC. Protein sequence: CASRGHREYEQYF.

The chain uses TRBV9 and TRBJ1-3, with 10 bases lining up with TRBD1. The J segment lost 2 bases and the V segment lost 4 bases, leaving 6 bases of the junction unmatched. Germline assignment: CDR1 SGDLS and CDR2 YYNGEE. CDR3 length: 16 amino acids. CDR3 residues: CASSPGTGETGNTIYF. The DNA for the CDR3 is TGTGCCAGCAGCCCGGGGACAGGGGAAACTGGAAACACCATATATTTT.

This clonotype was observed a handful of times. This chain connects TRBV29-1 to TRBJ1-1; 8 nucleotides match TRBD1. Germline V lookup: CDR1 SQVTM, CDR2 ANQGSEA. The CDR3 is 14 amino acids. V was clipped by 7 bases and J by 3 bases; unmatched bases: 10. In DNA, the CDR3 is TGCAGCGCTATAGGACAGGGTGTGCACACTGAAGCTTTCTTT. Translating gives CSAIGQGVHTEAFF.

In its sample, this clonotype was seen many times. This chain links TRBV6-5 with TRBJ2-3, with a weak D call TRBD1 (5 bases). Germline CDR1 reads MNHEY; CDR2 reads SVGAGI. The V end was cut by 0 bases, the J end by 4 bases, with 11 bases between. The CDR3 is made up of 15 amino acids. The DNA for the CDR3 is TGTGCCAGCAGTTACTCGTGGGGCGGAGCAGATACGCAGTATTTT. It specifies CASSYSWGGADTQYF.

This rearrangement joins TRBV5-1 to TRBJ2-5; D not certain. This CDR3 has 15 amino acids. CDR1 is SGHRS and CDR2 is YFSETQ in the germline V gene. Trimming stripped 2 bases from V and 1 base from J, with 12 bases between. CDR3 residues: CASSFSGWRQETQYF. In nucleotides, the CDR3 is TGCGCCAGCAGCTTCTCGGGCTGGCGCCAAGAGACCCAGTACTTC. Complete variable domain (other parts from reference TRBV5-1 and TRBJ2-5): KAGVTQTPRYLIKTRGQQVTLSCSPISGHRSVSWYQQTPGQGLQFLFEYFSETQRNKGNFPGRFSGRQFSNSRSEMNVSTLELGDSALYLCASSFSGWRQETQYFGPGTRLLVL.

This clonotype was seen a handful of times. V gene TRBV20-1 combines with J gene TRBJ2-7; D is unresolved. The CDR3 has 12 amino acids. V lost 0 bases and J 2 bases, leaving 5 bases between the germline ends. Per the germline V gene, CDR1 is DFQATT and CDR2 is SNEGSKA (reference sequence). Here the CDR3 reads CSAREGTYEQYF. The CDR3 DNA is TGCAGTGCTAGAGAAGGCACCTACGAGCAGTACTTC.

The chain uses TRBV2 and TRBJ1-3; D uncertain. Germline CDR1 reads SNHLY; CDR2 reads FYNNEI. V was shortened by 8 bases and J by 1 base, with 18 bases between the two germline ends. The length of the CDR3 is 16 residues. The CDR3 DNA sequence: TGTGCCAGCGCAGCCGATTCAGCTCTTTCTGGAAACACCATATATTTT. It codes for CASAADSALSGNTIYF.

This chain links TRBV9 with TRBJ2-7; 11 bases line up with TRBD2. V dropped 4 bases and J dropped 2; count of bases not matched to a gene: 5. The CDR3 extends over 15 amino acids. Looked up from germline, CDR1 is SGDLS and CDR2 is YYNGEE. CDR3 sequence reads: CASSPVAGGPYEQYF. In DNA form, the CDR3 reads TGTGCCAGCAGCCCTGTAGCGGGAGGGCCCTACGAGCAGTACTTC. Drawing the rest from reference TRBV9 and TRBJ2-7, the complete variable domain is DSGVTQTPKHLITATGQRVTLRCSPRSGDLSVYWYQQSLDQGLQFLIQYYNGEERAKGNILERFSAQQFPDLHSELNLSSLELGDSALYFCASSPVAGGPYEQYFGPGTRLTVT.

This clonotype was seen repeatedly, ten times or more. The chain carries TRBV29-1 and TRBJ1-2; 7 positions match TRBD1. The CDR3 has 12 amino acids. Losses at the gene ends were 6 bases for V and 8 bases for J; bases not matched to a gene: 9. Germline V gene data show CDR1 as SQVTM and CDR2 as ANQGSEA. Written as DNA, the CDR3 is TGCAGCGTGAAATGGACAGGAAGGGGCTACACCTTC. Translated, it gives CSVKWTGRGYTF.

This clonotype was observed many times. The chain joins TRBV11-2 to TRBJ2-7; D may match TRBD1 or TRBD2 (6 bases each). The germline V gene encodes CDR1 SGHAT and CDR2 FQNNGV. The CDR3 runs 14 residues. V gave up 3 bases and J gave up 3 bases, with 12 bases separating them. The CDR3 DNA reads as TGTGCCAGCAGCTTCAACCGGGGGCTCTACGAGCAGTACTTC. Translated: CASSFNRGLYEQYF.

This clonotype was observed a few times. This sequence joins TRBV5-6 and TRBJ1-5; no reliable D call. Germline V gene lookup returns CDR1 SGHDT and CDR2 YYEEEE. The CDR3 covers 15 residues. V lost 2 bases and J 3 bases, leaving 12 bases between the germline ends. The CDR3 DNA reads TGTGCCAGCAGCTTCAGGAGGGCCCCCAATCAGCCCCAGCATTTT. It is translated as CASSFRRAPNQPQHF.

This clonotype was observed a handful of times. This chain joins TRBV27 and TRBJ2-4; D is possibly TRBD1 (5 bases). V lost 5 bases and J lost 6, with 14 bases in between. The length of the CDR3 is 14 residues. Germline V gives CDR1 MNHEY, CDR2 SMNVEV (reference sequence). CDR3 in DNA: TGTGCCAGCAGTGCCAGGACATCGGGAAACATTCAGTACTTC. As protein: CASSARTSGNIQYF.

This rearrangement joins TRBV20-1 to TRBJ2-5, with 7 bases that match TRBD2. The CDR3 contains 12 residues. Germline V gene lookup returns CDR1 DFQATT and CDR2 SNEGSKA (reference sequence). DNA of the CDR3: TGCAGCGTCGGAGGCGGGAGTGAGACCCAGTACTTC. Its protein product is CSVGGGSETQYF.

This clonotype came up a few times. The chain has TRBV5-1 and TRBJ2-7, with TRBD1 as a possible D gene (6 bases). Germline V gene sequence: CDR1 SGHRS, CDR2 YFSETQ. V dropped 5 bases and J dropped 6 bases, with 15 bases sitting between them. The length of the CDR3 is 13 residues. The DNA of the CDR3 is TGCGCCAGCAGGGGGGCAGAACCTTCCGAGCAGTACTTC. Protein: CASRGAEPSEQYF.

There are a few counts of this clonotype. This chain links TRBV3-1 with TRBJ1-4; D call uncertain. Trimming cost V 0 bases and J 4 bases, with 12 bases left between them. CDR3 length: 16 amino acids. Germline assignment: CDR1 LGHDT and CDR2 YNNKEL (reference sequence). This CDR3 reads CASSQDSGSGNEKLFF. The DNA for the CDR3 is TGTGCCAGCAGCCAAGATTCCGGTTCCGGTAATGAAAAACTGTTTTTT.

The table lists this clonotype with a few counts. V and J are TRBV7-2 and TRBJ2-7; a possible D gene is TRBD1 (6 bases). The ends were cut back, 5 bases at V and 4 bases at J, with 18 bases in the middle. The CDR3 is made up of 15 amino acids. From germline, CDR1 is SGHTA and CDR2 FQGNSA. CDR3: CASSTTGQFLYEQYF. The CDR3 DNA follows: TGTGCCAGCAGCACGACGGGACAATTCCTTTACGAGCAGTACTTC.